A selection of T cell receptor beta chains follows, all from one sample in a study of beta chain features in type 1 diabetes. Data came from immunoSEQ multiplex PCR; TCRdb stores just in-frame clones and leaves some out. The data show some 230,000 clones, 9% to 10% seen once. The sample comprised naive CD4+ T cells from blood. These TCRs come from a woman aged 18-30 years in good health. CDR3s include the opening cysteine and the closing phenylalanine or tryptophan. A D gene is named only where the DNA matches it firmly. The listing skips clone size in some rows; elsewhere it reads once, few, many or a size class.

CDR3 length	D gene	V gene	J gene	clone size	CDR3 DNA	CDR3 protein
13	-	TRBV30	TRBJ1-1	-	TGTGCCTGGAGGTTTTCGGGGGGCACTGAAGCCTTCTTT	CAWRFSGGTEAFF
16	TRBD2	TRBV6-5	TRBJ2-5	-	TGTGCCAGCAGTTACCGTCCTCCTAGCGGCCAAGAGACCCAGTACTTC	CASSYRPPSGQETQYF
12	-	TRBV7-9	TRBJ2-7	few	TGTGCCAGCAGCTCCCCCGGGAGAGAGCAGTACTTC	CASSSPGREQYF
13	TRBD1	TRBV5-4	TRBJ1-2	few	TGTGCCAGCAGCTTGGGGACAGGGGATGGCTACACCTTC	CASSLGTGDGYTF
14	-	TRBV15	TRBJ1-1	-	TGTGCCACCAGCAGATGGAGAGAAGATGAAGGAGCTTTCTTT	CATSRWREDEGAFF
14	TRBD1	TRBV6-4	TRBJ1-1	few	TGTGCCAGCAGTCCGGACAGGCTTAACACTGAAGCTTTCTTT	CASSPDRLNTEAFF
13	TRBD2	TRBV5-1	TRBJ2-1	few	TGCGCCAGCACCGGGACTAGTAAGGGTGAGCAGTTCTTC	CASTGTSKGEQFF
17	TRBD2	TRBV7-8	TRBJ2-7	-	TGTGCCAGCAGCCACGGACTAGCGGGAGGGCTAACCTACGAGCAGTACTTC	CASSHGLAGGLTYEQYF
14	-	TRBV7-2	TRBJ1-1	-	TGTGCCAGCAGCTTAGGGGGCTCGAACACTGAAGCTTTCTTT	CASSLGGSNTEAFF
15	-	TRBV5-4	TRBJ2-7	few	TGTGCCAGCAGCCCGAGTCCGGGTTCCGTCTACGAGCAGTACTTC	CASSPSPGSVYEQYF
15	-	TRBV5-6	TRBJ2-3	few	TGTGCCAGCAGCTTGGTTCCTCGGGGGTCAGATACGCAGTATTTT	CASSLVPRGSDTQYF
17	TRBD2	TRBV7-6	TRBJ2-7	few	TGTGCCAGCAGCTTAGCGTCGGCTAGCGGGACCTTATACGAGCAGTACTTC	CASSLASASGTLYEQYF
14	TRBD1	TRBV6-5	TRBJ2-4	few	TGTGCCAGCAGCTCCGGGACAGGAGGGGACATTCAGTACTTC	CASSSGTGGDIQYF
18	TRBD2	TRBV7-8	TRBJ2-2	-	TGTGCCAGCAGCGGGCCGGGAGGGGCGTCGGGGAACACCGGGGAGCTGTTTTTT	CASSGPGGASGNTGELFF
15	-	TRBV11-2	TRBJ2-2	-	TGTGCCAGCAGCCCCCCTTTTAGGGGCACCGGGGAGCTGTTTTTT	CASSPPFRGTGELFF
14	-	TRBV15	TRBJ2-7	many	TGTGCCACCAGCAGAGATCAGGTGCAGGTCGAGCAGTACTTC	CATSRDQVQVEQYF
13	-	TRBV7-2	TRBJ2-1	many	TGTGCCAGCAACAACATATCGCCAGATGAGCAGTTCTTC	CASNNISPDEQFF
19	-	TRBV15	TRBJ1-6	-	TGTGCCACCAGCAGAGATGGGTCCTTCGGGGGCTCCTATAATTCACCCCTCCACTTT	CATSRDGSFGGSYNSPLHF
15	-	TRBV27	TRBJ1-3	-	TGTGCCAGCAGAAATACAGCTTACTCTGGAAACACCATATATTTT	CASRNTAYSGNTIYF
16	-	TRBV5-1	TRBJ2-5	-	TGCGCCAGCAGCTTGGAGGGAGTGGTTCGACAAGAGACCCAGTACTTC	CASSLEGVVRQETQYF
16	-	TRBV11-2	TRBJ2-6	-	TGTGCCAGCAGCTTAGCTAGGACACCCGGGGCCAACGTCCTGACTTTC	CASSLARTPGANVLTF